The 17 T cell receptor beta chains below come from one sample, sequenced in a study of cytomegalovirus exposure and HLA in healthy donors. 13 Jbeta primers and 60 Vbeta primers were used for the PCR. Sequencing was performed with immunoSEQ multiplex PCR; in TCRdb, only in-frame clones are kept and a portion is missing. The repertoire has 200,000 or so clones, 81% of them found once; the top ten carry roughly 2%. The sequenced sample was PBMCs. Receptors were obtained from a woman between 18 and 29 years old in good health and CMV-seropositive.

The V call is TRBV5-4, the J call TRBJ1-6, with 7 nucleotides matching TRBD1. The junction had 8 bases not matched to a gene; V was cut back by 4 bases and J by 10 bases. The V gene's germline CDR1 is SGHNT and CDR2 YYREEE (reference sequence). This CDR3 has 14 residues. CDR3 bases: TGTGCCAGCAGCCCCGGGACAGTCGCCTCACCCCTCCACTTT. Its protein is CASSPGTVASPLHF.

The genes are TRBV9 and TRBJ1-4; no reliable D call. The CDR3 sequence is 15 residues long. Deletions cut 3 bases from V and 5 bases from J, with 14 bases between. Germline V CDR1 and CDR2: SGDLS, YYNGEE. The CDR3: CASSGRGDPNEKLFF. The CDR3 DNA reads as TGTGCCAGCAGCGGACGAGGAGACCCCAATGAAAAACTGTTTTTT.

This clone was detected a few times. The chain recombines TRBV9 with TRBJ2-2; 7 nucleotides match TRBD2. J was trimmed by 0 bases and V by 0 bases; bases with no gene match: 11. The CDR3 is 19 residues long. Per germline, CDR1 SGDLS and CDR2 YYNGEE. In DNA, the CDR3 is TGTGCCAGCAGCGTAGGGGAGCGGGGCCGTTTCGCGAACACCGGGGAGCTGTTTTTT. Translating it yields CASSVGERGRFANTGELFF.

The rearrangement links TRBV7-3 to TRBJ2-3, with a tentative D call TRBD1 (5 bases). The V and J ends lost 4 bases and 2 bases respectively, with 10 bases between them. This CDR3 comprises 14 residues. The germline V gene has CDR1 SGHTA and CDR2 FQGTGA. The CDR3 DNA follows: TGTGCCAGCAGCTCAGGGTATGCCACAGATACGCAGTATTTT. Amino acid sequence: CASSSGYATDTQYF.

The rearrangement uses TRBV30 and TRBJ2-3, with TRBD2 identical over 7 bases. CDR1 is GTSNPN, CDR2 SVGIG, per germline (reference sequence). This CDR3 contains 12 residues. Losses at the gene ends were 2 bases for V and 5 bases for J; bases not matched to a gene: 1. The CDR3: CAWSSGVDTQYF. CDR3 in DNA: TGTGCCTGGAGTAGCGGGGTAGATACGCAGTATTTT.

The gene calls are TRBV2 and TRBJ2-3; TRBD2 matches at 9 bases. V lost 9 bases to trimming and J lost 0 bases; unmatched junction nucleotides: 16. Germline CDR1 reads SNHLY; CDR2 reads FYNNEI. The CDR3 length is 18 residues. This chain's CDR3 is CASKGGRLAGVSTDTQYF. Here the CDR3 DNA reads TGTGCCAGTAAAGGAGGCCGATTAGCGGGGGTTAGCACAGATACGCAGTATTTT.

The chain combines TRBV6-1 with TRBJ2-6, with 7 bases that match TRBD1. The V and J ends lost 6 bases and 1 base, in that order; junction bases with no gene match: 3. Germline lookup yields CDR1 MNHNS and CDR2 SASEGT. The CDR3 is 15 amino acids. As DNA, the CDR3 is TGTGCCAGCAGGATACAGGGGTCTGGGGCCAACGTCCTGACTTTC. Translation gives CASRIQGSGANVLTF.

Remarks on this clone: One junction end does not reproduce the germline sequence, and a read error may be involved. The chain couples TRBV7-9 to TRBJ2-3; D uncertain. From germline, CDR1 is SEHNR and CDR2 FQNEAQ (reference sequence). The CDR3 has 12 residues. CDR3 sequence reads: CSSSLSEDTQYF. In DNA, the CDR3 is TGTTCCAGCAGCCTCTCCGAGGATACGCAGTATTTT.

The chain links TRBV5-5 to TRBJ1-5, with a possible D match to TRBD1 (6 bases). V was shortened by 0 bases and J by 3 bases, with 16 bases between the two germline ends. In germline, CDR1 is SGHKS, CDR2 YYEKEE (reference sequence). This CDR3 is 17 amino acids long. CDR3 region: CASSLGLSDSLNQPQHF. The CDR3 coding sequence is TGTGCCAGCAGCTTGGGACTATCGGACAGCCTCAATCAGCCCCAGCATTTT.

J is TRBJ2-4 and V is TRBV9; D is perhaps TRBD1 (6 bases). The CDR3 length is 15 residues. Trimming pared 2 bases from V and 6 bases from J, leaving 15 bases between. Germline V gives CDR1 SGDLS, CDR2 YYNGEE. The CDR3 protein is CASSVGGVGGNIQYF. The CDR3 DNA sequence: TGTGCCAGCAGCGTCGGAGGTGTAGGGGGAAACATTCAGTACTTC.

J is TRBJ2-2 and V is TRBV5-1, with 7 bases that match TRBD1. Trimming removed 5 bases from V and 4 bases from J; junction bases left unmatched: 8. CDR1 is SGHRS and CDR2 is YFSETQ in the germline V gene. The CDR3 length is 15 residues. The CDR3 DNA reads TGCGCCAGCAGACCTGACAGGGAGAGCACCGGGGAGCTGTTTTTT. It translates to CASRPDRESTGELFF.

The CDR3: CASRGTGDNEQFF. The DNA for the CDR3 is TGTGCCAGCAGAGGGACTGGAGACAATGAGCAGTTCTTC. The chain joins TRBV7-3 to TRBJ2-1, with D possibly matching TRBD2 (6 bases). V lost 6 bases, J lost 5 bases, and 11 bases lay in between. Germline values: CDR1 SGHTA, CDR2 FQGTGA. The CDR3 totals 13 residues.

In this sample, this clone turned up a few times. V usage is TRBV5-6 and J usage is TRBJ1-2, with 7 nucleotides matching TRBD1. After removal of 3 bases from V and 3 bases from J, the junction contained 8 bases not matched to a gene. Germline CDR1 reads SGHDT; CDR2 reads YYEEEE. The CDR3 covers 15 residues. CDR3: CASSSSGQGDYGYTF. The CDR3 DNA reads as TGTGCCAGCAGCTCGTCGGGGCAGGGGGACTATGGCTACACCTTC.

V and J are TRBV30 and TRBJ2-3; TRBD1 is a possible D gene (5 bases). This CDR3 has 12 residues. The V and J ends lost 0 bases and 4 bases respectively, with 5 bases between them. Germline CDR1 reads GTSNPN; CDR2 reads SVGIG (reference sequence). The CDR3 reads CAWSVQADTQYF. The CDR3 region has the DNA TGTGCCTGGAGTGTACAGGCAGATACGCAGTATTTT.

This chain joins TRBV7-2 and TRBJ1-2; 9 nucleotides line up with TRBD1. Trimming at V came to 5 bases and at J to 3 bases, leaving 10 bases not matched to a gene. In germline, CDR1 is SGHTA, CDR2 FQGNSA. This CDR3 region has 16 residues. The CDR3, as DNA: TGTGCCAGCAGCGCGAGATCACAGGGGGCCCACTATGGCTACACCTTC. Amino acids: CASSARSQGAHYGYTF.

This clone showed up just once. CDR3 DNA sequence: TGTGCCAGCAGCTTAGGGTCGCAGGACTATGGCTACACCTTC. Residues: CASSLGSQDYGYTF. The genes are TRBV11-3 and TRBJ1-2; D ambiguous. The CDR3 contains 14 residues. Germline-derived CDR1 and CDR2 are SGHNT and YENEEA. V dropped 1 base and J dropped 3 bases, with 9 bases sitting between them.

The V call is TRBV6-4, the J call TRBJ2-1; 13 bases align to TRBD2. Per the germline V gene, CDR1 is MRHNA and CDR2 is SNTAGT. Germline trimming cut 6 bases from V and 4 bases from J; bases unmatched to any gene: 6. The CDR3 extends over 16 amino acids. This CDR3 is CASSWTSGGGYNEQFF. In nucleotides, the CDR3 is TGTGCCAGCAGCTGGACTAGCGGGGGCGGATACAATGAGCAGTTCTTC.